These 31 T cell receptor beta chains share one sample of origin, sequenced in a study of molecular identifiers for immune sequencing clone quantification. TCRdb reprocessed the PCR reads via MiXCR and lists one record per CDR3 protein. Here the sample spans about 510,000 distinct CDR3 sequences, around 23% being singletons. Sequencing was carried out using naive CD8+ T cells from blood, with Jurkat cell RNA spiked in. Subset specified: FACS-sorted CD8+CD4-CCR7+CD45RA+ naive T cells. The receptor set was obtained from a human donor in good health. Some libraries in this study had Jurkat cell RNA spiked in.

This clonotype occurred many times. V is TRBV7-2 and J is TRBJ2-7, with D possibly matching TRBD1 (5 bases). This CDR3 has 15 amino acids. V shed 4 bases and J shed 7 bases, with 20 bases lying between them. Germline V gene sequence: CDR1 SGHTA, CDR2 FQGNSA. CDR3 region: CASSSLGRASGEQYF. The CDR3 nucleotides read TGTGCCAGCAGCTCGCTGGGCAGGGCGTCCGGAGAGCAGTACTTC.

In the case of this clonotype: A much bigger clone sits one base away, suggesting this may be a read error. The conserved phenylalanine or tryptophan normally closing the CDR3 is absent here, so this likely arose from a read error. The CDR3 DNA reads as TGTGCCAGCAGCCTATCCCCTAGCGGGGCTGAGACCCAGTACCTC. Translated, it gives CASSLSPSGAETQYL. The chain uses TRBV7-2 and TRBJ2-5; 9 nucleotides align to TRBD2. The CDR3 covers 15 residues. The ends lost 5 bases at V and 5 bases at J; junction bases unmatched: 9. Germline-derived CDR1 and CDR2 are SGHTA and FQGNSA.

This clonotype was detected only a few times. The chain uses TRBV15 and TRBJ2-3; perhaps TRBD2 as D (5 bases). CDR1 is LNHNV and CDR2 is YYDKDF in the germline V gene (reference sequence). This CDR3 has 14 residues. Deletions cut 6 bases from V and 2 bases from J, with 12 bases between. The CDR3, as DNA: TGTGCCACCAGTACCGGGGTGAACACAGATACGCAGTATTTT. Translating it yields CATSTGVNTDTQYF.

In its sample, this clonotype was seen a few times. This chain links TRBV18 with TRBJ2-3, with 8 positions matching TRBD1. CDR3 length: 16 residues. In germline, CDR1 is KGHSH, CDR2 LQKENI. V shed 7 bases and J 7 bases; nucleotides not matched to a gene: 16. The CDR3 spells CASCTTGEIFGNTQYF. Written as DNA, the CDR3 is TGTGCCAGCTGTACGACAGGGGAGATCTTCGGGAATACGCAGTATTTT.

The V and J genes are TRBV4-1 and TRBJ2-1, with D perhaps TRBD1 (6 bases). This CDR3 is built from 16 residues. Germline-derived CDR1 and CDR2 are MGHRA and YSYEKL. V dropped 3 bases and J dropped 5 bases, with 17 bases sitting between them. CDR3 coding DNA: TGCGCCAGCAGCCATCGCCTCGGGACAATTGACAATGAGCAGTTCTTC. This gives the protein CASSHRLGTIDNEQFF.

CDR3 sequence: CASSFYRGELFF. CDR3 bases: TGTGCCAGCAGCTTTTACCGGGGGGAGCTGTTTTTT. The chain joins TRBV7-9 to TRBJ2-2; D unresolved. The CDR3 totals 12 residues. Trimming left V 3 bases short and J 8 bases short, with 7 bases between. Germline CDR1 SEHNR, CDR2 FQNEAQ (reference sequence).

This clonotype was detected many times. The J gene is TRBJ2-3, the V gene TRBV28; no reliable D call. The CDR3 contains 14 residues. Germline V gene data show CDR1 as MDHEN and CDR2 as SYDVKM. The V gene lost 5 bases and the J gene lost 2 bases, with 11 bases spanning the gap. The CDR3 DNA reads TGTGCCAGCAGTAACTCCCTCTACACAGATACGCAGTATTTT. This gives the protein CASSNSLYTDTQYF.

This clonotype was found many times. The chain recombines TRBV28 with TRBJ1-5, with D hard to call. Trimming stripped 2 bases from V and 7 bases from J, with 15 bases between. This CDR3 is built from 15 residues. Looked up from germline, CDR1 is MDHEN and CDR2 is SYDVKM. This CDR3 is CASSLSETYVQPQHF. The DNA of the CDR3 is TGTGCCAGCAGTTTAAGTGAAACTTATGTCCAGCCCCAGCATTTT.

Note on this clonotype: This could be a read error, since a much larger clone is one nucleotide away. V usage is TRBV7-9 and J usage is TRBJ1-4; D unresolved. Germline V gene data show CDR1 as SEHNR and CDR2 as FQNEAQ (reference sequence). Between the trimmed V and J ends, which lost 5 bases and 4 bases, there was a span of 17 bases. The CDR3 is 16 amino acids. CDR3 nucleotide sequence: TGTGCCAGCAGCCAAGAGATCAACAGTATTAATGAAAAACTGTTTTTT. This encodes CASSQEINSINEKLFF.

A remark on this clonotype: One junction end does not reproduce the germline sequence, and a read error may be involved. This chain links TRBV29-1 with TRBJ2-5; a possible D gene is TRBD2 (7 bases). Per the germline V gene, CDR1 is SQVTM and CDR2 is ANQGSEA. This CDR3 is built from 15 residues. The CDR3 protein is CSVLRRGAYHETQYF. Here the CDR3 DNA reads TGCAGCGTTCTACGACGGGGGGCGTACCACGAGACCCAGTACTTC. Full variable domain (missing parts from reference TRBV29-1 and TRBJ2-5): SAVISQKPSRDICQRGTSLTIQCQVDSQVTMMFWYRQQPGQSLTLIATANQGSEATYESGFVIDKFPISRPNLTFSTLTVSNMSPEDSSIYLCSVLRRGAYHETQYFGPGTRLLVL.

In this sample, this clonotype turned up a few times. The CDR3 spells CASSPTGAGDSSGNQPQHF. CDR3 bases: TGTGCCAGCAGCCCAACCGGGGCCGGTGACAGCAGTGGCAATCAGCCCCAGCATTTT. The V call is TRBV7-9, the J call TRBJ1-5, with a tentative D call TRBD1 (5 bases). The ends were cut back, 5 bases at V and 2 bases at J, with 25 bases in the middle. Germline V gene sequence: CDR1 SEHNR, CDR2 FQNEAQ (reference sequence). The CDR3 contains 19 residues.

This clonotype turned up a few times. The chain combines TRBV6-2 or TRBV6-3 with TRBJ2-2; 10 bases line up with TRBD2. Germline V gene data show CDR1 as MNHEY and CDR2 as SVGEGT. V was clipped by 7 bases and J by 4 bases; unmatched bases: 6. The CDR3 is made up of 15 amino acids. In DNA form, the CDR3 reads TGTGCCAGCATACAGCGGGGGGGCGTCACCGGGGAGCTGTTTTTT. Its protein product is CASIQRGGVTGELFF.

This clonotype was counted only a few times. In DNA form, the CDR3 reads TGTGCCAGCAGGGAAACAGGGGGCGGCTACGAGCAGTACTTC. As protein: CASRETGGGYEQYF. V is TRBV6-2 or TRBV6-3 and J is TRBJ2-7; 9 bases agree with TRBD1. This CDR3 has 14 amino acids. After removal of 6 bases from V and 3 bases from J, the junction contained 6 bases not matched to a gene. From germline, CDR1 is MNHEY and CDR2 SVGEGT.

This clonotype was recorded many times. J is TRBJ2-7 and V is TRBV20-1; D is ambiguous. V dropped 6 bases and J dropped 4 bases, with 13 bases sitting between them. Germline lookup yields CDR1 DFQATT and CDR2 SNEGSKA (reference sequence). The CDR3 extends over 12 amino acids. CDR3 nucleotides: TGCAGTGCCACAGCCCTTGGTTACGAGCAGTACTTC. Protein product: CSATALGYEQYF.

This clonotype appeared many times. V and J are TRBV29-1 and TRBJ2-7; D ambiguous. Germline V gene data show CDR1 as SQVTM and CDR2 as ANQGSEA. The V gene lost 6 bases and the J gene lost 2 bases, with 17 bases spanning the gap. The CDR3 covers 14 residues. CDR3 DNA: TGCAGCGTCGCCGGACCTTCTAACACCTACGAGCAGTACTTC. It specifies CSVAGPSNTYEQYF.

The chain employs TRBV29-1 and TRBJ2-7, with TRBD1 matching 7 bases. Germline V CDR1 and CDR2: SQVTM, ANQGSEA. The CDR3 sequence is 15 residues long. After removal of 4 bases from V and 3 bases from J, the junction contained 12 bases not matched to a gene. CDR3: CSVVPGSTGSYEQYF. CDR3 DNA: TGCAGCGTTGTCCCTGGGTCGACAGGGAGCTACGAGCAGTACTTC.

This chain connects TRBV7-2 to TRBJ1-2, with TRBD1 identical over 7 bases. V trimming: 5 bases; J trimming: 1 base; junction bases outside the gene matches: 10. The germline gives CDR1 SGHTA, CDR2 FQGNSA. CDR3 length equals 16 residues. CDR3: CASSDADRSYNYGYTF. In DNA, the CDR3 is TGTGCCAGCAGCGACGCGGACAGGAGTTATAACTATGGCTACACCTTC.

There are many counts of this clonotype. The V and J genes are TRBV6-2 or TRBV6-3 and TRBJ1-2; D is perhaps TRBD1 (6 bases). Germline assignment: CDR1 MNHEY and CDR2 SVGEGT. This CDR3 region has 16 residues. Trimming cost V 2 bases and J 7 bases, with 20 bases left between them. Here the CDR3 reads CASSYLTLWTALGYTF. In DNA form, the CDR3 reads TGTGCCAGCAGTTACCTGACCCTATGGACAGCTCTTGGCTACACCTTC.

There are a few counts of this clonotype. The chain carries TRBV6-5 and TRBJ2-7; perhaps D is TRBD1 or TRBD2 (6 bases each). The CDR3 is 13 residues long. CDR1 and CDR2 from the germline V gene are MNHEY and SVGAGI. The V and J ends lost 6 bases and 4 bases respectively, with 13 bases between them. The CDR3 loop reads CASRTVGGYEQYF. The CDR3, as DNA: TGTGCCAGCAGGACCGTAGGGGGGTACGAGCAGTACTTC.

Of note for this clonotype: A much larger clone differs from this one at a single base, so this may be a read error. This rearrangement joins TRBV4-3 to TRBJ1-1; 7 nucleotides agree with TRBD1. The germline CDR1 and CDR2 sequences are LGHNA and YSLEER. This CDR3 region has 16 residues. V dropped 5 bases and J dropped 4; count of bases not matched to a gene: 13. The CDR3 region has the DNA TGCGCCAGCAGCAAACAGGGGCGGTTTATCGCCACTGAAGCTTTCTTT. Translation: CASSKQGRFIATEAFF.

This clonotype was seen at least ten times. CDR3 coding DNA: TGTGCCAGCAGCCCCCGGACAGGGGAGACCCAGTACTTC. It specifies CASSPRTGETQYF. V gene TRBV9 combines with J gene TRBJ2-5, with TRBD1 identical over 8 bases. The CDR3 covers 13 residues. V lost 4 bases and J lost 5; bases outside the gene matches: 4. Germline V gene lookup returns CDR1 SGDLS and CDR2 YYNGEE.

This clonotype has at least ten counts. This sequence joins TRBV29-1 and TRBJ2-3; no clear D. The germline V and J ends were trimmed by 7 bases and 6 bases, with 8 bases remaining between them. Looked up from germline, CDR1 is SQVTM and CDR2 is ANQGSEA. The CDR3 runs 10 residues. CDR3: CSGQGDTQYF. DNA for the CDR3: TGCAGCGGACAAGGTGATACGCAGTATTTT.

CDR3 protein: CASTHGTSTDTQYF. CDR3 bases: TGTGCCAGCACCCATGGGACTAGCACAGATACGCAGTATTTT. The chain has TRBV7-9 and TRBJ2-3; a possible D gene is TRBD2 (6 bases). Trimming left V 7 bases short and J 0 bases short, with 11 bases between. Germline V gene sequence: CDR1 SEHNR, CDR2 FQNEAQ (reference sequence). The CDR3 extends over 14 amino acids.

This clonotype turned up a few times. The J gene is TRBJ2-6, the V gene TRBV20-1; the D gene is possibly TRBD1 (5 bases). The CDR3 spans 14 residues. The ends were cut back, 5 bases at V and 4 bases at J, with 12 bases in the middle. Germline-derived CDR1 and CDR2 are DFQATT and SNEGSKA (reference sequence). The CDR3 region is CSARRDWGANVLTF. Written as DNA, the CDR3 is TGCAGTGCTCGCAGGGATTGGGGGGCCAACGTCCTGACTTTC.

V and J are TRBV29-1 and TRBJ2-1; TRBD2 agrees at 13 bases. With 4 bases clipped from V and 5 bases from J, the junction kept 8 bases outside the gene matches. The CDR3 is 16 amino acids. In germline, CDR1 is SQVTM, CDR2 ANQGSEA. CDR3 in amino acids: CSVGRLAGGSNNEQFF. The CDR3 nucleotides read TGCAGCGTTGGCAGACTAGCGGGAGGATCCAACAATGAGCAGTTCTTC.

This clonotype was recorded at least ten times. J is TRBJ1-1 and V is TRBV9; D is unresolved. Trimming removed 0 bases at V and 3 bases at J, with 12 bases between. Germline V gene sequence: CDR1 SGDLS, CDR2 YYNGEE. This CDR3 comprises 15 residues. CDR3 sequence (DNA): TGTGCCAGCAGCGTAGTAGGCGACCCTGACACTGAAGCTTTCTTT. Protein: CASSVVGDPDTEAFF.

The chain uses TRBV7-9 and TRBJ2-3; possible D gene TRBD2, 6 bases. Looked up from germline, CDR1 is SEHNR and CDR2 is FQNEAQ (reference sequence). V shed 5 bases and J shed 1 base, with 16 bases lying between them. The CDR3 loop spans 16 amino acids. The CDR3 bases are TGTGCCAGCAGCCCCCAACCCGGGGAGGGCACAGATACGCAGTATTTT. The encoded protein is CASSPQPGEGTDTQYF.

The J gene is TRBJ2-6, the V gene TRBV28, with 7 bases aligning to TRBD1. V was pared by 4 bases and J by 9 bases, with 24 bases of the junction left unmatched. The germline CDR1 and CDR2 sequences are MDHEN and SYDVKM. The CDR3 extends over 20 amino acids. The CDR3 here is CASSSQTGAIGLWGDNVLTF. CDR3 DNA: TGTGCCAGCAGTTCACAAACAGGGGCTATCGGTCTCTGGGGTGACAACGTCCTGACTTTC.

This clonotype was detected only a few times. The chain has TRBV7-8 and TRBJ1-4; no reliable D call. V shed 1 base and J shed 8 bases, with 14 bases lying between them. The CDR3 totals 15 residues. Germline CDR1 and CDR2: SGHVS and FQNEAQ. CDR3 DNA: TGTGCCAGCAGCTTAGACGTCACTTTTGGGGAAAAACTGTTTTTT. Translation: CASSLDVTFGEKLFF.

This clonotype was detected ten times or more. CDR3 DNA: TGCAGTGCTAGACCGCGGGAGGCGGAGTACGAGCAGTACTTC. Translated, it gives CSARPREAEYEQYF. The chain links TRBV20-1 to TRBJ2-7; 8 bases fit TRBD2. CDR1 and CDR2 (germline): DFQATT, SNEGSKA (reference sequence). CDR3 length equals 14 residues. V shed 2 bases, J shed 4 bases, and the junction held 7 bases outside the gene matches.

This rearrangement joins TRBV7-2 to TRBJ2-1; 13 bases match TRBD2. Looked up from germline, CDR1 is SGHTA and CDR2 is FQGNSA. Trimming cost V 5 bases and J 5 bases; bases outside gene matches: 3. The CDR3 sequence is 15 residues long. This chain's CDR3 is CASSPTSGRDNEQFF. The CDR3 coding sequence is TGTGCCAGCAGCCCCACTAGCGGGAGGGACAATGAGCAGTTCTTC.